This note documents a single TCR beta chain sequence. Its cognate antigen is unknown. The CDR3 covers 14 residues. Germline CDR1 SGHDT, CDR2 YYEEEE. Trimming took off 1 base at V and 3 bases at J, with 10 bases between the two ends. Preparation of the TCRbeta library was carried out with unique molecular identifiers. Via MiXCR, TCRdb re-called the PCR reads, giving one row per CDR3 protein. The sample lists approximately 430,000 distinct CDR3 sequences, around 16% occurring once. The data are from a study of T-cell reconstitution after alpha-beta-depleted transplantation in children. Study-level results: Diversity of TCRbeta at day 60 was high in some patients, arising from surviving recipient T cells and thymic progenitors. Roughly two months post-transplant, alpha-beta T cells reportedly originated from several hundred graft clones that had expanded. T-cell numbers and diversity one year post-transplant derived largely from freshly generated T cells.

The rearrangement joins TRBV5-6 to TRBJ1-2; a possible D gene is TRBD1 (6 bases). The TCR originated in a boy under two years old who had a stem cell transplant for Wiskott-Aldrich syndrome, so the T cells may come from the graft donor. The sample consisted of PBMCs, mostly from graft donor cells, taken 360 days after TCRalphabeta/CD19-depleted stem cell transplant. In DNA form, the CDR3 reads TGTGCCAGCAGCTTGTTGGGGGCGGACTATGGCTACACCTTC. This encodes CASSLLGADYGYTF.